This TCR beta chain was sequenced for a study of cytotoxic CD8 clonotypes in ibrutinib-treated CLL. Investigators sought sequencing depths of between 1 in 200,000 and 1 in 1 million T cells. Libraries were prepared by immunoSEQ multiplex PCR; TCRdb keeps only in-frame clonotypes and omits some of them. The sample has around 40,000 clones; roughly two thirds are singletons. Study results and limitations: Clonality went up at ibrutinib response and then declined back toward baseline at progression.

As to this clone: The target antigen is unknown.

The TCR originated in a human donor with chronic lymphocytic leukemia. Sample: PBMCs, taken at disease progression, from a patient treated with ibrutinib.

In DNA form, the CDR3 reads TGTGCCAGCAGCAAACGGACAGGGGCCACTGAAGCTTTCTTT. Translating it yields CASSKRTGATEAFF. The chain has TRBV5-6 and TRBJ1-1, with 9 nucleotides matching TRBD1. Germline CDR1 reads SGHDT; CDR2 reads YYEEEE. The ends lost 4 bases at V and 4 bases at J; junction bases unmatched: 5. The CDR3 runs 14 residues. Using reference TRBV5-6 and TRBJ1-1 for the parts outside the CDR3, the full variable domain is DAGVTQSPTHLIKTRGQQVTLRCSPKSGHDTVSWYQQALGQGPQFIFQYYEEEERQRGNFPDRFSGHQFPNYSSELNVNALLLGDSALYLCASSKRTGATEAFFGQGTRLTVV.